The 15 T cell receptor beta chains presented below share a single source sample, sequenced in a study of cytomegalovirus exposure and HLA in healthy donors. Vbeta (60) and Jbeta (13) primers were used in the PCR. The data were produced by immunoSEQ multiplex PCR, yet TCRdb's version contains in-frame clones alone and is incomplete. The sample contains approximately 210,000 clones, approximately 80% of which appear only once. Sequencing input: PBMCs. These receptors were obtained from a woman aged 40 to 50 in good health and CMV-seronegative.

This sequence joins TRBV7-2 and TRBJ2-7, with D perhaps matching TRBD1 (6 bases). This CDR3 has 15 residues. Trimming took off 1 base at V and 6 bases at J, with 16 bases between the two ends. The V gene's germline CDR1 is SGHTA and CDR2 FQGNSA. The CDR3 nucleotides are TGTGCCAGCAGCTTAGTTGTTCTTGGGGGCCCCGAGCAGTACTTC. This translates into CASSLVVLGGPEQYF.

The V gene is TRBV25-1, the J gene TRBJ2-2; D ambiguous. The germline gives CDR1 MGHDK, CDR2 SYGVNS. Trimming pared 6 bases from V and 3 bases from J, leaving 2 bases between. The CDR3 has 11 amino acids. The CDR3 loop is CASSDTGELFF. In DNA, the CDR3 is TGTGCCAGCAGCGACACCGGGGAGCTGTTTTTT.

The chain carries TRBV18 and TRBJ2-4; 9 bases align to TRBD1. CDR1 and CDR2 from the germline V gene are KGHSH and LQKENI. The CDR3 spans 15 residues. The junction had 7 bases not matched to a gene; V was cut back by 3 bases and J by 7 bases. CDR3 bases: TGTGCCAGCTCACCGCCGGGACAGGGTTGGAACATTCAGTACTTC. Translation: CASSPPGQGWNIQYF.

The CDR3 reads CATQPGGTNEKLFF. As DNA, the CDR3 is TGTGCCACTCAGCCGGGGGGTACAAATGAAAAACTGTTTTTT. The chain links TRBV19 to TRBJ1-4, with a tentative D call TRBD1 (5 bases). This CDR3 contains 14 residues. The germline CDR1 and CDR2 sequences are LNHDA and SQIVND (reference sequence). V was cut by 10 bases and J by 5 bases, with 17 bases left in between.

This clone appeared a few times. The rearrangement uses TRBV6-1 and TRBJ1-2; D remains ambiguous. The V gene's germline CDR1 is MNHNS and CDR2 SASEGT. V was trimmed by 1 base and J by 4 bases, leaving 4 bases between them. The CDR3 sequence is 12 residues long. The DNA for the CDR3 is TGTGCCAGCAGTGAAGTGAGCTATGGCTACACCTTC. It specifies CASSEVSYGYTF.

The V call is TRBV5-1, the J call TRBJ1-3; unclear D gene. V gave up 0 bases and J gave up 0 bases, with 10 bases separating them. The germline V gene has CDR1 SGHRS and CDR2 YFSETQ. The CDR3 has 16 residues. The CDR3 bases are TGCGCCAGCAGCTTGGGGGCCAGCCACTCTGGAAACACCATATATTTT. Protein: CASSLGASHSGNTIYF.

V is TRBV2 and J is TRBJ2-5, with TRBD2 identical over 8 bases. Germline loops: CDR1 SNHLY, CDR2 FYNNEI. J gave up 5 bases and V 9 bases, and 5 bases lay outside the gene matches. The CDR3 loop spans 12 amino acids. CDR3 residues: CASGTGGETQYF. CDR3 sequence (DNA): TGTGCCAGTGGGACGGGGGGGGAGACCCAGTACTTC.

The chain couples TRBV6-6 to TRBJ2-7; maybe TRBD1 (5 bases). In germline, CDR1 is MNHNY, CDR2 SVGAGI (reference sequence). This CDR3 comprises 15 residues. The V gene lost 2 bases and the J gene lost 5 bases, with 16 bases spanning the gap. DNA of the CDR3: TGTGCCAGCAGTTACGGGTTAGACAGTGGCCACGAGCAGTACTTC. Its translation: CASSYGLDSGHEQYF.

This chain's CDR3 is CASSLRHLTDTQYF. In DNA, the CDR3 is TGTGCCAGCAGCTTACGACACCTCACAGATACGCAGTATTTT. The rearrangement joins TRBV7-2 to TRBJ2-3, with no clear D. The V and J ends lost 2 bases and 2 bases respectively, with 8 bases between them. CDR3 size: 14 residues. In germline, CDR1 is SGHTA, CDR2 FQGNSA.

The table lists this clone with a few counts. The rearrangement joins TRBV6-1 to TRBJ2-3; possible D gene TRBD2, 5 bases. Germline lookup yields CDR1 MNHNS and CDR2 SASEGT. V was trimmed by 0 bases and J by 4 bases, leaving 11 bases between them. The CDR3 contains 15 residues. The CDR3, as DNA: TGTGCCAGCAGTGAAGCGGGCTTGAGGGCAGATACGCAGTATTTT. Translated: CASSEAGLRADTQYF.

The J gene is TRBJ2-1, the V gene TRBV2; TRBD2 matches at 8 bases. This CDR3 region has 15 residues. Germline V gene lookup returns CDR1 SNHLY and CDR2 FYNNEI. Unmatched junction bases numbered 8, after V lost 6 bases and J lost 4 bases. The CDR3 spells CASSEGSGGYNEQFF. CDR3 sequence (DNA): TGTGCCAGCAGCGAGGGGAGCGGGGGTTACAATGAGCAGTTCTTC.

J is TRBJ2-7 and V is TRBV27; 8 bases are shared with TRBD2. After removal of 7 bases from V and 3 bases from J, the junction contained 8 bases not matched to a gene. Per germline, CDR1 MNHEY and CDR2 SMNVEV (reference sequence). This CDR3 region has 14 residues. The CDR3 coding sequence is TGTGCCAGCAAACGCTCGGGGGGGAGCTACGAGCAGTACGTC. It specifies CASKRSGGSYEQYV.

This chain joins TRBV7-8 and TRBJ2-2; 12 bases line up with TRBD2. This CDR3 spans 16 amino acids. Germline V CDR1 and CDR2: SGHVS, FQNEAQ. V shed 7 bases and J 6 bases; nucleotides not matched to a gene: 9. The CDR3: CASTRLAGVFAGELFF. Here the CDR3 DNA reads TGTGCCAGCACCAGACTAGCGGGAGTTTTTGCCGGGGAGCTGTTTTTT.

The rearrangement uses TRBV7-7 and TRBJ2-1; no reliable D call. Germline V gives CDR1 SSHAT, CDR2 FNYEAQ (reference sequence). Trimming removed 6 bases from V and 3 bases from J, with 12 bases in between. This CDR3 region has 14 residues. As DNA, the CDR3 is TGTGCCAGCAGTCCCTCCTTCTACTACAATGAGCAGTTCTTC. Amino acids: CASSPSFYYNEQFF.

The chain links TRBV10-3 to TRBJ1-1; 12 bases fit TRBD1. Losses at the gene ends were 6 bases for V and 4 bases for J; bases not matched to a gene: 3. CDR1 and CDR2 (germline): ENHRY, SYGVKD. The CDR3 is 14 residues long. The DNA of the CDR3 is TGTGCCATCAGGGGACAGGGGGCGGGCACTGAAGCTTTCTTT. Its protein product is CAIRGQGAGTEAFF.